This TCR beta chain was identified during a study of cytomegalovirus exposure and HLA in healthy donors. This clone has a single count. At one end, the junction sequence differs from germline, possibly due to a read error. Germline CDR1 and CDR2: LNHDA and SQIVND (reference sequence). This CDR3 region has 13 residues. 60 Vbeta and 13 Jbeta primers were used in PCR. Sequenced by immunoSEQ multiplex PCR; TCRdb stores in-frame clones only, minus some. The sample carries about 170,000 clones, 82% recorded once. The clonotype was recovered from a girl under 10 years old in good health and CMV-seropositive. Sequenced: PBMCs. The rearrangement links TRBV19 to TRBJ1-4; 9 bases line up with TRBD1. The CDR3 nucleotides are TGTGCCAGTAGTTTTGAAACAGGGGGCTACTCTGTTTTT. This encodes CASSFETGGYSVF.